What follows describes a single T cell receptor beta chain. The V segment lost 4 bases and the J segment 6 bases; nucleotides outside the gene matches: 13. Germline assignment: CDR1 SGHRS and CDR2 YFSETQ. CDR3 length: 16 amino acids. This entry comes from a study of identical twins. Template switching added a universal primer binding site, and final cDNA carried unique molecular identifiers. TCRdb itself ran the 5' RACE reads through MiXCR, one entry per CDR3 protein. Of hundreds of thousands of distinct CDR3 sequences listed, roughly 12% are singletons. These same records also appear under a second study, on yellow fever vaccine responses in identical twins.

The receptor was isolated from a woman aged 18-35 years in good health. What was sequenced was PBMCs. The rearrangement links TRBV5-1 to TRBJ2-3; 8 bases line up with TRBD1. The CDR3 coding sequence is TGCGCCAGCAGCCCAGGAGACAGGGGCGGAATTGATACGCAGTATTTT. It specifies CASSPGDRGGIDTQYF. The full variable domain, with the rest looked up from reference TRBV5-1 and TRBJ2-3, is KAGVTQTPRYLIKTRGQQVTLSCSPISGHRSVSWYQQTPGQGLQFLFEYFSETQRNKGNFPGRFSGRQFSNSRSEMNVSTLELGDSALYLCASSPGDRGGIDTQYFGPGTRLTVL.